Following are 18 T cell receptor beta chains from one sample sequenced in a study of blood T cell repertoires in COVID-19. TCRdb keeps only in-frame clones here, not all; method: immunoSEQ multiplex PCR. The sample yields about 140,000 clones, roughly 87% seen once. The sequenced sample was peripheral blood. The receptors here all came from a human donor in a cohort sampled during active COVID-19.

This chain uses TRBV6-7 with TRBJ1-3, with 7 bases fitting TRBD1. TRBV6-7 is marked as an open reading frame, function uncertain. Trimming cost V 8 bases and J 4 bases; bases outside gene matches: 20. This CDR3 has 18 residues. This CDR3 reads CASEQPTGVKILGNTIYF. The CDR3 nucleotides are TGTGCCAGCGAGCAACCTACAGGGGTAAAGATATTAGGAAACACCATATATTTT.

This chain uses TRBV13 with TRBJ2-5; 7 bases agree with TRBD1. CDR3 size: 15 residues. V shed 5 bases, J shed 1 base, and the junction held 7 bases outside the gene matches. Germline loops: CDR1 PRHDT, CDR2 FYEKMQ (reference sequence). The CDR3 nucleotides read TGTGCCAGCAGCCTGAAGGGGGACAGCCAAGAGACCCAGTACTTC. Its translation is CASSLKGDSQETQYF.

This chain joins TRBV24-1 and TRBJ1-5; D unresolved. The germline gives CDR1 KGHDR, CDR2 SFDVKD. V was clipped by 1 base and J by 5 bases, with 11 bases between them. This CDR3 contains 15 residues. CDR3 nucleotide sequence: TGTGCCACCAGTGATTTAGCGCCCAGACATCAGCCCCAGCATTTT. Its protein product is CATSDLAPRHQPQHF.

The rearrangement joins TRBV18 to TRBJ1-3; D is perhaps TRBD1 (6 bases). The V and J ends lost 2 bases and 3 bases respectively, with 11 bases between them. The CDR3 length is 15 residues. Germline V gene data show CDR1 as KGHSH and CDR2 as LQKENI. The DNA for the CDR3 is TGTGCCAGCTCACCATATGCGACAGGTGGAAACACCATATATTTT. This gives the protein CASSPYATGGNTIYF.

This clone was seen more than once but under ten times. This chain joins TRBV27 and TRBJ2-7, with a possible D match to TRBD1 (6 bases). V dropped 4 bases and J dropped 2 bases, with 12 bases sitting between them. The germline gives CDR1 MNHEY, CDR2 SMNVEV (reference sequence). There are 14 residues in the CDR3. CDR3 coding DNA: TGTGCCAGCAGTTATCGCGAGGGGGCCTACGAGCAGTACTTC. Translating it yields CASSYREGAYEQYF.

The rearrangement joins TRBV7-2 to TRBJ2-3; 13 bases fit TRBD2. The trim removed 5 bases at V and 7 bases at J, leaving 9 bases unmatched. This CDR3 spans 16 amino acids. CDR1 is SGHTA and CDR2 is FQGNSA in the germline V gene. This CDR3 reads CASSAPLAGGGNTQYF. The DNA of the CDR3 is TGTGCCAGCAGCGCCCCACTAGCGGGGGGGGGTAATACGCAGTATTTT.

The chain recombines TRBV9 with TRBJ1-3; D is possibly TRBD1 (6 bases). Germline V lookup: CDR1 SGDLS, CDR2 YYNGEE. The CDR3 runs to 14 residues. Trimming took 4 bases from V and 0 from J, leaving 8 bases between them. CDR3 amino acids: CASSRTVSGNTIYF. CDR3 bases: TGTGCCAGCAGCAGGACAGTCTCTGGAAACACCATATATTTT.

This rearrangement joins TRBV6-2 or TRBV6-3 to TRBJ1-2; TRBD1 is a possible D gene (6 bases). The CDR3 is 18 amino acids. Per the germline V gene, CDR1 is MNHEY and CDR2 is SVGEGT. Trimming stripped 5 bases from V and 2 bases from J, with 24 bases between. The CDR3 DNA reads TGTGCCAGCAGTGACCCTACTCCCGCGCCTACAGGGAACTATGGCTACACCTTC. This sequence encodes CASSDPTPAPTGNYGYTF.

The CDR3 loop is CASSSRRFQGMNEQFF. CDR3 nucleotides: TGTGCCAGCAGCTCCAGAAGGTTTCAGGGAATGAATGAGCAGTTCTTC. This rearrangement joins TRBV7-2 to TRBJ2-1, with TRBD1 as a possible D gene (5 bases). V shed 4 bases and J shed 7 bases, with 20 bases lying between them. CDR3 length: 16 amino acids. Germline assignment: CDR1 SGHTA and CDR2 FQGNSA.

This clone appeared a few times. This chain joins TRBV9 and TRBJ1-1; a possible D gene is TRBD1 (6 bases). Per germline, CDR1 SGDLS and CDR2 YYNGEE. Between the trimmed V and J ends, which lost 2 bases and 6 bases, there was a span of 14 bases. The CDR3 loop spans 14 amino acids. The CDR3: CASSVSPGVAEAFF. In nucleotides, the CDR3 is TGTGCCAGCAGCGTCTCACCAGGGGTGGCTGAAGCTTTCTTT. The entire variable domain, with the rest obtained from reference TRBV9 and TRBJ1-1, is as follows: DSGVTQTPKHLITATGQRVTLRCSPRSGDLSVYWYQQSLDQGLQFLIQYYNGEERAKGNILERFSAQQFPDLHSELNLSSLELGDSALYFCASSVSPGVAEAFFGQGTRLTVV.

The chain links TRBV7-9 to TRBJ2-3; maybe TRBD2 (5 bases). Trimming stripped 1 base from V and 2 bases from J, with 16 bases between. The CDR3 extends over 17 amino acids. Germline CDR1 SEHNR, CDR2 FQNEAQ (reference sequence). The CDR3 nucleotides are TGTGCCAGCAGCTTAGGCAGGACCCTAGCCCACACAGATACGCAGTATTTT. The encoded protein is CASSLGRTLAHTDTQYF.

The chain uses TRBV28 and TRBJ2-7, with 9 bases matching TRBD1. V gave up 3 bases and J gave up 1 base; unmatched junction bases: 4. This CDR3 region has 15 residues. CDR1 is MDHEN and CDR2 is SYDVKM in the germline V gene. CDR3 in DNA: TGTGCCAGCAGTTTTATGGACAGGGGATCCTACGAGCAGTACTTC. This gives the protein CASSFMDRGSYEQYF.

This chain joins TRBV11-2 and TRBJ1-4; D gene ambiguous. Germline V gene lookup returns CDR1 SGHAT and CDR2 FQNNGV. V dropped 5 bases and J dropped 2 bases, with 9 bases sitting between them. CDR3 length equals 14 residues. The CDR3 spells CASSAHATNEKLFF. The CDR3 region has the DNA TGTGCCAGCAGCGCACATGCCACTAATGAAAAACTGTTTTTT.

The chain's CDR3 is CASSLNANYYEQYF. The CDR3 DNA reads TGTGCCAGCAGCCTTAATGCCAACTACTACGAGCAGTACTTC. This chain joins TRBV11-3 and TRBJ2-7; D unresolved. This CDR3 spans 14 amino acids. V lost 5 bases to trimming and J lost 3 bases, with 14 bases between them. CDR1 is SGHNT and CDR2 is YENEEA in the germline V gene.

The rearrangement joins TRBV10-1 to TRBJ2-1; 7 bases are a match to TRBD2. CDR1 WNHNN and CDR2 SYGVQD come from the germline V gene (reference sequence). The trim removed 3 bases at V and 8 bases at J, leaving 10 bases unmatched. The CDR3 is 15 amino acids. Here the CDR3 DNA reads TGCGCCAGCAGTGACGGCGGGAGCTGGCCCGATGAGCAGTTCTTC. The encoded protein is CASSDGGSWPDEQFF.

The V gene is TRBV28, the J gene TRBJ1-2; D is undetermined. This CDR3 is 11 amino acids long. The V gene's germline CDR1 is MDHEN and CDR2 SYDVKM. The V and J ends lost 3 bases and 8 bases respectively, with 7 bases between them. CDR3 nucleotide sequence: TGTGCCAGCAGTTTGGCATACGGCTACACCTTC. Translating gives CASSLAYGYTF.

The sample holds one count of this clone. V gene TRBV28 combines with J gene TRBJ2-5; 12 bases agree with TRBD1. Trimming took 6 bases from V and 4 from J; bases not matched to a gene: 3. Germline CDR1 and CDR2: MDHEN and SYDVKM. The CDR3 extends over 14 amino acids. The CDR3 region is CASSGTGGSETQYF. CDR3 nucleotide sequence: TGTGCCAGCAGCGGGACAGGGGGCTCAGAGACCCAGTACTTC.

Written as DNA, the CDR3 is TGTGCCAGTAGTATCGGCGCAGGGGGCATCGGGTACACTGAAGCTTTCTTT. It encodes CASSIGAGGIGYTEAFF. The gene calls are TRBV19 and TRBJ1-1, with TRBD1 matching 8 bases. With V trimmed by 3 bases and J by 3 bases, 12 bases remained unmatched. This CDR3 has 17 amino acids. Germline-derived CDR1 and CDR2 are LNHDA and SQIVND (reference sequence).